This TCR beta chain came from a study of blood T cell repertoires in COVID-19. For the study at large: Samples representing acute and convalescent COVID-19 were sourced from the United States, Italy and Spain. In each case, the material was cDNA or gDNA derived from T cells, B-cell-depleted T cells, or PBMCs.

Original analysis: It was from reference gene primer amplification that nucleated cell counts were estimated. Only in-frame clones appear in the TCRdb table, and some are missing; sequencing was by immunoSEQ multiplex PCR. Clonal size and the V and J genes are those of that table, whereas D and trimming came from the DNA. This table holds 400,000 to 500,000 clones, about nine tenths found once. Sequenced material: peripheral blood. This clonotype originated in a woman in her twenties or thirties with active or convalescent COVID-19.

The CDR3 coding sequence is TGCGCCAGCAGCCACCTTAGCGGGAGGTTCCCAGATACGCAGTATTTT. Translated, it gives CASSHLSGRFPDTQYF. The chain employs TRBV4-1 and TRBJ2-3, with 10 positions matching TRBD2. V shed 3 bases and J 4 bases; nucleotides not matched to a gene: 7. The V gene's germline CDR1 is MGHRA and CDR2 YSYEKL. The CDR3 is 16 residues long.